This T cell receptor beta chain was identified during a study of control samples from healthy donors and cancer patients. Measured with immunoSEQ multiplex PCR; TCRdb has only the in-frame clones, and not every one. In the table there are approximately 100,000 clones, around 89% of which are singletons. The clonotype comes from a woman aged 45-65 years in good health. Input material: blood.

The CDR3 sequence is CASSYTGTGGHEQYF. The DNA for the CDR3 is TGTGCCAGCAGTTACACCGGGACAGGGGGCCACGAGCAGTACTTC. V and J are TRBV6-2 or TRBV6-3 and TRBJ2-7, with 12 positions matching TRBD1. CDR3 size: 15 residues. Germline V gives CDR1 MNHEY, CDR2 SVGEGT. V trimming: 2 bases; J trimming: 5 bases; junction bases outside the gene matches: 4.